This T cell receptor (beta chain) was identified in a study of chemoradiotherapy in HPV16-positive cancers. About the study: A couple of HPV16-positive patients' cells yielded candidate HPV-specific clones and common motifs. Points from the study as a whole: Candidate HPV-specific clones and E7-related TCR motifs grew in tumor during treatment. Functional assays defining HPV-specific T cells used only a couple of HPV16-positive patients. In HPV16-positive patients, HPV-responsive T-cell expansion tracked better recurrence-free survival.

Assay: immunoSEQ multiplex PCR; the TCRdb copy retains only in-frame clones and omits some. The sample has 2,500 to 3,500 clones; 88% are singletons. In regard to this clone: The antigen is undetermined.

The sample here was tumor tissue, taken from a patient who underwent chemoradiotherapy. The TCR was taken from a human donor with HPV-associated anogenital cancer.

The chain's CDR3 is CAISERAGRSYEQYF. The CDR3 DNA reads TGTGCCATCAGTGAGCGGGCAGGGAGATCCTACGAGCAGTACTTC. The chain couples TRBV10-3 to TRBJ2-7; D may be TRBD1 or TRBD2 (5 bases each). CDR3 length: 15 residues. The germline V and J ends were trimmed by 2 bases and 1 base, with 12 bases remaining between them. Germline V CDR1 and CDR2: ENHRY, SYGVKD.